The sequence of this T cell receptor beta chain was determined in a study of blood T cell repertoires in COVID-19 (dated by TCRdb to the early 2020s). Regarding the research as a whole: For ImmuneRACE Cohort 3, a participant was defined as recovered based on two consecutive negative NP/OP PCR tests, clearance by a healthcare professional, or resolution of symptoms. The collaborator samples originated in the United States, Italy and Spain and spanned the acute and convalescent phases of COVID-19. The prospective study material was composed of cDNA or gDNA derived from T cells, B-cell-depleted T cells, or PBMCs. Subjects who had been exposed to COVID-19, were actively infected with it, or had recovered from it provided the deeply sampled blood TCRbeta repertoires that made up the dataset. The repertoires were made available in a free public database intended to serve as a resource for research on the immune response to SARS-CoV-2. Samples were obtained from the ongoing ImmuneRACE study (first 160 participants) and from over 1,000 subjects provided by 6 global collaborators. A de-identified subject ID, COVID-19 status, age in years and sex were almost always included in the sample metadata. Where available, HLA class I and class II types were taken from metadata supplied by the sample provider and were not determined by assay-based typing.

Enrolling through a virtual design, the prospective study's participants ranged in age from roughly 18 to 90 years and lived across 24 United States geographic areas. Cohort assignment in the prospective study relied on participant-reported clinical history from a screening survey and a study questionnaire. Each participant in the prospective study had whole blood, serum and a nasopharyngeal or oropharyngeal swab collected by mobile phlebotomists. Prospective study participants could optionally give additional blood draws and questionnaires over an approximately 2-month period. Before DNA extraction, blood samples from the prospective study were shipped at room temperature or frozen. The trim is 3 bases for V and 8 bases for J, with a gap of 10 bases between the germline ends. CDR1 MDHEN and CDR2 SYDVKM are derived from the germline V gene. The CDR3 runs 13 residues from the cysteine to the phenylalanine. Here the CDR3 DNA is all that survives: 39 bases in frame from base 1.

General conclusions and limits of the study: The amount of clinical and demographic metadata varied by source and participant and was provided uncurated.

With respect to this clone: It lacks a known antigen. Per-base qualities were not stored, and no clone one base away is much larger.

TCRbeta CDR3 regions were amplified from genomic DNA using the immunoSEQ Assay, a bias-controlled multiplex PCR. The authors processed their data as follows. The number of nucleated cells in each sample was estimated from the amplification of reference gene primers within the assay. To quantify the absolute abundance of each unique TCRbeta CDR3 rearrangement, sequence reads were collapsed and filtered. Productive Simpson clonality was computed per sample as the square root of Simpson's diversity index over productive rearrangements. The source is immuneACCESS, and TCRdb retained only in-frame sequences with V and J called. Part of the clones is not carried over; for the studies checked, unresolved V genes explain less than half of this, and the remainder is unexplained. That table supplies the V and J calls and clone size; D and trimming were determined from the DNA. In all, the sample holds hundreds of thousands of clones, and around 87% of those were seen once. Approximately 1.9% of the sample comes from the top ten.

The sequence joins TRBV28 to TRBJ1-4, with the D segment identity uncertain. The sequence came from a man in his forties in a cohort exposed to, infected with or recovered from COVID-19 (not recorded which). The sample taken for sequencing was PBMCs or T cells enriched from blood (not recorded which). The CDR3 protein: CASSLVGQEKLFF. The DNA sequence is TGTGCCAGCAGTTTGGTGGGCCAGGAAAAACTGTTTTTT. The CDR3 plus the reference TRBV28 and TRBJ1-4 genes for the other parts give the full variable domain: DVKVTQSSRYLVKRTGEKVFLECVQDMDHENMFWYRQDPGLGLRLIYFSYDVKMKEKGDIPEGYSVSREKKERFSLILESASTNQTSMYLCASSLVGQEKLFFGSGTQLSVL.